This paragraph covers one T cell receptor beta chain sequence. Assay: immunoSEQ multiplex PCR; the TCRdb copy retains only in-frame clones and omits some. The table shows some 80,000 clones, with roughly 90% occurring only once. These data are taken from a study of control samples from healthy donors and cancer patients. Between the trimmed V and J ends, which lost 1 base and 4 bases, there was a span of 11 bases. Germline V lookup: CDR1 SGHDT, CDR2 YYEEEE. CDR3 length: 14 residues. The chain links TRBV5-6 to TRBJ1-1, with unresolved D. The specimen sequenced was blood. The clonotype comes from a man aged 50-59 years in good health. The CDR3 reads CASSLLTGVTEAFF. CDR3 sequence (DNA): TGTGCCAGCAGCTTGCTTACTGGGGTCACTGAAGCTTTCTTT.